The clone carrying this T cell receptor beta chain has a handful of counts. Antigen specificity is unknown. Study results and caveats: The larger-cohort validation was restricted to a single TCR beta V-J rearrangement rather than whole repertoires. The TCR gene usage of tumor memory CD4+ T cells clustered together with blood and lymph node memory CD4+ cells and with lymph node naive CD4+ cells. Tumor Tregs overlapped most with tumor, then blood, naive CD4+ cells.

Per the germline V gene, CDR1 is SGHTA and CDR2 is FQGNSA. The CDR3 is made up of 15 amino acids. V was pared by 5 bases and J by 9 bases, with 19 bases between. The sorted Tregs were CD4+CD25+CD127-/low cells. Constant-region reverse primers amplified full-length variable regions, followed by semi-nested Nested Universal Primer A PCR. Each CDR3 protein gets one entry after TCRdb re-called the 5' RACE reads with MiXCR. The table shows some 44,000 distinct CDR3 sequences, with about 20% occurring only once. The chain couples TRBV7-2 to TRBJ2-2; a weak D match, TRBD2 (6 bases). The specimen sequenced was Tregs sorted from blood. This TCR was sampled from a female donor with breast cancer. CDR3 coding DNA: TGTGCCAGCAGCCCCTTGGCGGGATCTCTACGGGAGCTGTTTTTT. Encoded protein: CASSPLAGSLRELFF.